This T cell receptor beta chain was identified in a study of blood T cells in healthy people across ages. The CDR3 covers 14 residues. Losses at the gene ends were 6 bases for V and 0 bases for J; bases not matched to a gene: 2. Next came a second PCR, run for about 6 to 11 cycles, which used a sample-barcoded 5' primer along with a J-beta primer mix. Via MiXCR, TCRdb re-called the 5' RACE reads, giving one row per CDR3 protein. Of approximately 780,000 distinct CDR3 sequences detected, around 24% appear once; the ten largest clones hold approximately 2.9%. The same data also contributed to another study, on T cells of mothers and their children.

The chain employs TRBV12-3 or TRBV12-4 and TRBJ2-1, with 7 bases identical to TRBD1. This sequence originates from a boy aged 10-17 years in good health. The specimen sequenced was blood. This chain's CDR3 is CASRRDSSYNEQFF. The CDR3 nucleotides read TGTGCCAGCAGGAGGGACAGCTCCTACAATGAGCAGTTCTTC.